The sequence of this T cell receptor (beta chain) was determined in a study of T cell repertoires in ileal Crohn's disease. The CDR3 contains 15 residues. In germline, CDR1 is GTSNPN, CDR2 SVGIG (reference sequence). The V gene end was trimmed by 1 base and the J gene end by 5 bases; junction bases not matched to a gene: 6. The time point here: neoterminal ileum biopsy at postoperative endoscopy, about 6 months after surgery. Sequencing was performed with immunoSEQ multiplex PCR; in TCRdb, only in-frame clones are kept and a portion is missing. The data contain about 12,000 clones, 75% to 90% of them seen just once; the ten biggest clones take up under 13%.

The TCR originated in an adult with Crohn's disease. Sequenced input: ileal tissue. The chain recombines TRBV30 with TRBJ1-1; 11 nucleotides line up with TRBD1. The CDR3, as DNA: TGTGCCTGGAGTGATGGACAGGGGGCGAGGACTGAAGCTTTCTTT. It encodes CAWSDGQGARTEAFF.